The source of this TCR beta chain is a study of CD4 and CD8 cells across lung adenocarcinoma regions. Looked up from germline, CDR1 is MNHEY and CDR2 is SMNVEV (reference sequence). V was pared by 5 bases and J by 13 bases, with 28 bases of the junction left unmatched. The CDR3 runs 19 residues. Samples came from patients with localized non-small cell lung adenocarcinoma. TCRdb itself ran the PCR reads through MiXCR, one entry per CDR3 protein. The sample has tens of thousands of distinct CDR3 sequences; 40% to 65% are singletons. The chain combines TRBV27 with TRBJ2-4; 8 bases agree with TRBD2. The receptor comes from a male donor with lung adenocarcinoma. The CD4 and CD8 labels of this study may be unreliable. The sequenced material came from CD4+ T cells from the center of a lung tumor. This CDR3 is CASSHKPMGGSGRKNTQYF. In DNA form, the CDR3 reads TGTGCCAGCAGTCACAAGCCCATGGGGGGCAGCGGGAGAAAAAACACGCAGTACTTC.